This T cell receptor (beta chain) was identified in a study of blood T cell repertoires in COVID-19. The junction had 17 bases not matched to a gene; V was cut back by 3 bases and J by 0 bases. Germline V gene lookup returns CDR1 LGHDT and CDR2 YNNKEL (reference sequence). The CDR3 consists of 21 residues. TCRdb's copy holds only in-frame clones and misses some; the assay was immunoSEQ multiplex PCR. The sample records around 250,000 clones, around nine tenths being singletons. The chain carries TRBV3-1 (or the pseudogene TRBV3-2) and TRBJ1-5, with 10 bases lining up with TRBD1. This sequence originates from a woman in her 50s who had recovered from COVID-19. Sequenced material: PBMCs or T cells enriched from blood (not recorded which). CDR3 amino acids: CASSQESRARDRGYSNQPQHF. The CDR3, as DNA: TGTGCCAGCAGCCAGGAAAGCCGCGCCCGGGACAGGGGCTATAGCAATCAGCCCCAGCATTTT.